The 11 T cell receptor beta chains given below trace back to one sample, sequenced in a study of blood T cell repertoires in COVID-19. Repertoires were generated with immunoSEQ multiplex PCR, while TCRdb's copy carries only in-frame clones and drops some. Here the sample spans 95,000 to 110,000 clones, approximately 80% being singletons. Sequencing was carried out using peripheral blood. These receptors were collected from a human donor in a cohort sampled during active COVID-19.

The count of this clone is one. The J gene is TRBJ1-1, the V gene TRBV11-1; D remains ambiguous. This CDR3 contains 14 residues. The V and J ends lost 0 bases and 5 bases respectively, with 10 bases between them. CDR1 is SGHAT, CDR2 FQDESV, per germline (reference sequence). CDR3 amino acids: CASSLASVVTEAFF. The CDR3 DNA is TGTGCCAGCAGCTTAGCCAGCGTAGTGACTGAAGCTTTCTTT.

V and J are TRBV6-4 and TRBJ1-1, with D possibly being TRBD1 (6 bases). CDR1 MRHNA and CDR2 SNTAGT come from the germline V gene. The CDR3 length is 18 residues. V was shortened by 2 bases and J by 1 base, with 20 bases between the two germline ends. The CDR3 nucleotides are TGTGCCAGCAGTGACGCTGGTGGGACAACTCCAGAGAACACTGAAGCTTTCTTT. It encodes CASSDAGGTTPENTEAFF.

This chain links TRBV9 with TRBJ2-3; D possibly corresponds to TRBD2 (5 bases). V was trimmed by 4 bases and J by 0 bases, leaving 12 bases between them. The length of the CDR3 is 15 residues. The germline CDR1 and CDR2 sequences are SGDLS and YYNGEE. The CDR3 DNA is TGTGCCAGCAGCTCCAGCGGATCTAGCACAGATACGCAGTATTTT. Translated: CASSSSGSSTDTQYF.

V is TRBV7-6 and J is TRBJ1-4, with 9 bases matching TRBD1. The V gene's germline CDR1 is SGHVS and CDR2 FNYEAQ. V trimming: 4 bases; J trimming: 8 bases; junction bases outside the gene matches: 8. The CDR3 loop spans 15 amino acids. In nucleotides, the CDR3 is TGTGCCAGCAGCTACGGGACAGGGCAGGGAGAAAAACTGTTTTTT. This encodes CASSYGTGQGEKLFF.

The gene calls are TRBV5-1 and TRBJ2-7; no reliable D call. The ends were cut back, 1 base at V and 2 bases at J, with 7 bases in the middle. CDR3 length equals 13 residues. Germline V lookup: CDR1 SGHRS, CDR2 YFSETQ. The CDR3 DNA reads TGCGCCAGCAGCTTGACAGCTACCTACGAGCAGTACTTC. As protein: CASSLTATYEQYF.

This clone is a singleton in its sample. V and J are TRBV5-5 and TRBJ2-7, with 11 bases fitting TRBD1. The CDR3 has 16 residues. The V segment lost 2 bases and the J segment 7 bases; nucleotides outside the gene matches: 11. CDR1 SGHKS and CDR2 YYEKEE come from the germline V gene (reference sequence). CDR3: CASSFLLDRGRGEQYF. The CDR3 region has the DNA TGTGCCAGCAGCTTCCTCCTGGACAGGGGGCGAGGAGAGCAGTACTTC.

The DNA for the CDR3 is TGTGCCAGCAGCCAAAAAAGCTCCGGGACAGGGGCGCAAGAGACCCAGTACTTC. It encodes CASSQKSSGTGAQETQYF. This rearrangement joins TRBV3-1 (or the pseudogene TRBV3-2) to TRBJ2-5; TRBD1 aligns across 10 bases. The J segment lost 2 bases and the V segment lost 2 bases, leaving 11 bases of the junction unmatched. CDR1 and CDR2 (germline): LGHDT, YNNKEL (reference sequence). The CDR3 has 18 amino acids.

The chain combines TRBV27 with TRBJ1-1; no firm D call. Germline-derived CDR1 and CDR2 are MNHEY and SMNVEV (reference sequence). Trimming pared 3 bases from V and 6 bases from J, leaving 17 bases between. The CDR3 consists of 15 residues. CDR3 residues: CASSLGRSGFAEAFF. CDR3 coding DNA: TGTGCCAGCAGTTTGGGAAGGTCGGGGTTCGCTGAAGCTTTCTTT.

The chain couples TRBV24-1 to TRBJ1-5, with D uncertain. Per germline, CDR1 KGHDR and CDR2 SFDVKD. V lost 2 bases, J lost 4 bases, and 5 bases lay in between. CDR3 length: 13 residues. The CDR3 DNA reads TGTGCCACCAGTGATTCCGGGAATCAGCCCCAGCATTTT. It codes for CATSDSGNQPQHF.

The genes are TRBV2 and TRBJ2-2; 7 bases map to TRBD1. The CDR3 extends over 15 amino acids. Losses at the gene ends were 7 bases for V and 0 bases for J; bases not matched to a gene: 5. From germline, CDR1 is SNHLY and CDR2 FYNNEI. The CDR3 sequence is CASKWDRANTGELFF. As DNA, the CDR3 is TGTGCCAGCAAATGGGACAGAGCGAACACCGGGGAGCTGTTTTTT.

This clone was recorded many times. V usage is TRBV5-4 and J usage is TRBJ2-7; 9 nucleotides align to TRBD1. V shed 8 bases, J shed 5 bases, and the junction held 11 bases outside the gene matches. CDR1 is SGHNT, CDR2 YYREEE, per germline (reference sequence). The CDR3 runs 14 residues. The CDR3 is CASRGDRAIHEQYF. CDR3 nucleotide sequence: TGTGCCAGTAGGGGGGACAGGGCAATCCACGAGCAGTACTTC.